The subject of this entry is one TCR beta chain. The germline gives CDR1 MNHEY, CDR2 SVGAGI. The CDR3 sequence is 16 residues long. After removal of 2 bases from V and 4 bases from J, the junction contained 7 bases not matched to a gene. These data originate in a study of blood T cell repertoires in COVID-19. Study-level information: From the United States, Italy and Spain came samples of acute and convalescent COVID-19. PBMCs, B-cell-depleted T cells, or T cells provided the cDNA or gDNA that made up the material.

In the authors' methods: Estimated nucleated cell counts came from reference gene primer amplification. Measured with immunoSEQ multiplex PCR; TCRdb has only the in-frame clones, and not every one. That table supplies the V and J calls and clone size; D and trimming were determined from the DNA. The sample has under 250,000 clones; 65% to 90% are singletons. The receptor was isolated from a man aged 45 to 65 with active or convalescent COVID-19. The chain links TRBV6-5 to TRBJ2-1, with 8 positions matching TRBD2. The sequenced material came from peripheral blood. The CDR3 region is CASSYGGTRDYNEQFF. CDR3 in DNA: TGTGCCAGCAGTTACGGGGGGACTAGGGATTACAATGAGCAGTTCTTC.